Sequencing of this TCR beta chain was carried out in a study of T cells in Graves' hyperthyroidism and ophthalmopathy. Study findings and constraints: Blood also contained most expanded thyroid clonotypes above 0.001.

The CDR3 consists of 16 residues. Germline assignment: CDR1 SEHNR and CDR2 FQNEAQ (reference sequence). V gave up 5 bases and J gave up 6 bases; unmatched junction bases: 11. Each ophthalmopathy patient scored at least 3 on the Clinical Activity Score and at least 4 on NOSPECS grade, with duration under 3 months. Patients with uncontrolled infections, other autoimmune diseases, pregnancy or lactation were excluded. This clonotype was recorded a few times. Its target is not known. TCR beta CDR3 region amplification was performed from RNA transcripts. First-round RT-PCR of the TCR CDR3 relied on the HTBI primer set. MiXCR, run by TCRdb on the multiplex PCR reads, gives a single entry per CDR3 protein. In the table there are over 500,000 distinct CDR3 sequences, 17% of which are singletons.

Sample: blood. This rearrangement joins TRBV7-9 to TRBJ2-1; 9 positions agree with TRBD1. The sequence was collected from a woman under 30 with Graves' ophthalmopathy. Written as DNA, the CDR3 is TGTGCCAGCAGCCTAGTGGACAGGGGTGGGGGCAATGAGCAGTTCTTC. The encoded protein is CASSLVDRGGGNEQFF.